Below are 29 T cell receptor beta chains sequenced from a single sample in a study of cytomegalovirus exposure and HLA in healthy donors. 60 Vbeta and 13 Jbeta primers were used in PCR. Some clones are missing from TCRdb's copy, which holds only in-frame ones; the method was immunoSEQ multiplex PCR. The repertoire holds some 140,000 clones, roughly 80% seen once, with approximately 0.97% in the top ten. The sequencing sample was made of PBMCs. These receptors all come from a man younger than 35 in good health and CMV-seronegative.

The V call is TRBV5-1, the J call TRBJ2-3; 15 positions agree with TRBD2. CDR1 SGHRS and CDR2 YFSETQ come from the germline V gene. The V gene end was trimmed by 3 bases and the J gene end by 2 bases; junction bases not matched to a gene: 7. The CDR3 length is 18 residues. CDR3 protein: CASSSGLAGGLYTDTQYF. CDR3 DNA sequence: TGCGCCAGCAGCTCCGGACTAGCGGGGGGGCTTTACACAGATACGCAGTATTTT.

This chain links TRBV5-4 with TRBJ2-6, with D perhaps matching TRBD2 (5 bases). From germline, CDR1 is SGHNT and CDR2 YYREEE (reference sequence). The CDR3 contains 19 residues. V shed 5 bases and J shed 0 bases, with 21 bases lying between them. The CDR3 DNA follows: TGTGCCAGCAGTGGGCCATCCCTACTGACTAACTCTGGGGCCAACGTCCTGACTTTC. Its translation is CASSGPSLLTNSGANVLTF. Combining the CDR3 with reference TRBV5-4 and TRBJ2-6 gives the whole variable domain ETGVTQSPTHLIKTRGQQVTLRCSSQSGHNTVSWYQQALGQGPQFIFQYYREEENGRGNFPPRFSGLQFPNYSSELNVNALELDDSALYLCASSGPSLLTNSGANVLTFGAGSRLTVL.

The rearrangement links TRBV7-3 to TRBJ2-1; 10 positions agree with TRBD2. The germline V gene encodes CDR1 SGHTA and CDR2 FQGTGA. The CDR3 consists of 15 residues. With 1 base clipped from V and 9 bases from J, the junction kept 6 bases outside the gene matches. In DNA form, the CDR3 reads TGTGCCAGCAGCTTAAGTCTAGCGGGGGCCGGTGAGCAGTTCTTC. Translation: CASSLSLAGAGEQFF.

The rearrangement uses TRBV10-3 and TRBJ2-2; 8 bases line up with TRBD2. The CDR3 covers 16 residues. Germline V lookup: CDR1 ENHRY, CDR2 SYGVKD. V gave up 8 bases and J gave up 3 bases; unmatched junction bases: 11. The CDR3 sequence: CAIEVGTRIDTGELFF. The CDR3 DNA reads TGTGCCATCGAGGTGGGGACTAGAATTGACACCGGGGAGCTGTTTTTT.

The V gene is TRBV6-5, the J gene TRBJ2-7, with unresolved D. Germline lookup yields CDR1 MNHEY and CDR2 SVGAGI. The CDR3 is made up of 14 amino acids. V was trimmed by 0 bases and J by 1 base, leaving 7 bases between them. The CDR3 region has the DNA TGTGCCAGCAGTTACTCGGGCGTTTCCTACGAGCAGTACTTC. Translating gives CASSYSGVSYEQYF.

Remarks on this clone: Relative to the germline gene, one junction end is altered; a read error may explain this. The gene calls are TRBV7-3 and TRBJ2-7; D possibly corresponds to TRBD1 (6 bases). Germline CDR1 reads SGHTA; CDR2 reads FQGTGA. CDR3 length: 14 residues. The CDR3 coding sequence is TGTTCCAGCAGGGATAAGGGGCGCCTAGGGGGGCAGTACTTC. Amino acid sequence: CSSRDKGRLGGQYF.

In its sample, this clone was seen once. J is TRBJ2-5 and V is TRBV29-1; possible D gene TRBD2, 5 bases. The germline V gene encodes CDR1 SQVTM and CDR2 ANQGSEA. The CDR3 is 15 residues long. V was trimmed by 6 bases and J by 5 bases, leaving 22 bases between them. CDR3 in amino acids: CSVESGATLTETQYF. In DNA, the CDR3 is TGCAGCGTCGAAAGCGGTGCAACCCTAACGGAGACCCAGTACTTC.

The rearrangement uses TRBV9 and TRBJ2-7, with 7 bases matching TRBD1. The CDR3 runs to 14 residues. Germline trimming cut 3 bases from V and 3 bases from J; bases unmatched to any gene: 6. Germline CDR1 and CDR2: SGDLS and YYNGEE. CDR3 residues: CASSAGGVLYEQYF. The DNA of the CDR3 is TGTGCCAGCAGCGCAGGGGGAGTCCTCTACGAGCAGTACTTC.

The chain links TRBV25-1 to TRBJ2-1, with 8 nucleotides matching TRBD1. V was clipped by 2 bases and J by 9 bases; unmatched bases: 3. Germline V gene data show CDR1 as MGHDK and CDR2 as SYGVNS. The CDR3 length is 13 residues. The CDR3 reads CASSEPGGSEQFF. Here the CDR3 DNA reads TGTGCCAGCAGTGAACCAGGGGGCAGTGAGCAGTTCTTC.

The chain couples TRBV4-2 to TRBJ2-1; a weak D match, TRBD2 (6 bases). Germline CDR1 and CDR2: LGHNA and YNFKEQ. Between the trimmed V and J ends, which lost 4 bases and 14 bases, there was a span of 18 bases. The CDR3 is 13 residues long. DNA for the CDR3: TGTGCCAGCAGCCTCGAGGGCGGGGACCGGGAGTTCTTC. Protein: CASSLEGGDREFF.

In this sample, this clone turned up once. Written as DNA, the CDR3 is TGTGCCAGCAGAGGGAACAGGGGGTCTGGGGCCAACGTCCTGACTTTC. As protein: CASRGNRGSGANVLTF. The V gene is TRBV2, the J gene TRBJ2-6; 8 nucleotides match TRBD1. The length of the CDR3 is 16 residues. The germline V gene encodes CDR1 SNHLY and CDR2 FYNNEI. V was clipped by 6 bases and J by 1 base; unmatched bases: 5.

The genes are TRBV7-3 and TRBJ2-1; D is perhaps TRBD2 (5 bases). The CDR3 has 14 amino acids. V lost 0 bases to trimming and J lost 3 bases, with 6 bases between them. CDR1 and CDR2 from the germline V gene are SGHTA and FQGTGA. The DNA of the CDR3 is TGTGCCAGCAGCTTAACACGGGACTACAATGAGCAGTTCTTC. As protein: CASSLTRDYNEQFF.

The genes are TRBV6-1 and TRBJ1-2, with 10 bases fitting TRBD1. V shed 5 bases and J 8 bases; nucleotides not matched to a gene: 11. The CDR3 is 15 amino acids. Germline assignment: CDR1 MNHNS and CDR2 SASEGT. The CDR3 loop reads CASSRTGTGACGYTF. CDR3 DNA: TGTGCCAGCAGTCGAACCGGGACAGGGGCTTGCGGCTACACCTTC.

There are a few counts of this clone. CDR3 residues: CASSPSEAGNTIYF. The CDR3 DNA reads TGTGCCAGCAGCCCAAGCGAGGCGGGAAACACCATATATTTT. V and J are TRBV7-6 and TRBJ1-3; D not certain. Trimming took 5 bases from V and 4 from J, leaving 12 bases between them. The CDR3 is 14 amino acids. Germline lookup yields CDR1 SGHVS and CDR2 FNYEAQ.

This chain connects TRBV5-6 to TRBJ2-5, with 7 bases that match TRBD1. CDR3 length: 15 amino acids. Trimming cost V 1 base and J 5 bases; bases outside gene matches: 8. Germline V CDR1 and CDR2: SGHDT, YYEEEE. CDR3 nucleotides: TGTGCCAGCAGCTTGCTGACAGGGCCCTCGGAGACCCAGTACTTC. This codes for CASSLLTGPSETQYF.

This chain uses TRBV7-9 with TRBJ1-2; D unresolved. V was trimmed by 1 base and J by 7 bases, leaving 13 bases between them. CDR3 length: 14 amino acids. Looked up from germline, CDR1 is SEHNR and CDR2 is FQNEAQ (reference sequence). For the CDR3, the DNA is TGTGCCAGCAGCTTAGATTCTGGGCCGAGTGGCTACACCTTC. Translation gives CASSLDSGPSGYTF.

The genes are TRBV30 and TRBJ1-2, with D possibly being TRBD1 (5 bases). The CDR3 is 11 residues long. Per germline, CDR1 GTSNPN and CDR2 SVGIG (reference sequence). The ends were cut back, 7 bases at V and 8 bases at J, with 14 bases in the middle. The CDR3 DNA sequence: TGTGCCTCGCACGGGACTAGAGGCTACACCTTC. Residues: CASHGTRGYTF.

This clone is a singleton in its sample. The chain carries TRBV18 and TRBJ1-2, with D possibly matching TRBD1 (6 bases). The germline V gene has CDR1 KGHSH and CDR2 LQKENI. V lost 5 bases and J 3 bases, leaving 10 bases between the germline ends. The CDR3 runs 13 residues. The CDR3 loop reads CASSEGGDYGYTF. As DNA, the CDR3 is TGTGCCAGCTCAGAAGGGGGAGACTATGGCTACACCTTC.

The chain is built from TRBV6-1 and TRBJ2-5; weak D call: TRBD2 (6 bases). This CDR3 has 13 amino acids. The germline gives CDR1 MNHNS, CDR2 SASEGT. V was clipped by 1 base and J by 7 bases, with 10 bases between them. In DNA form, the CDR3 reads TGTGCCAGCAGTGAAGTTCCGCGGGGGACCCAGTACTTC. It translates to CASSEVPRGTQYF.

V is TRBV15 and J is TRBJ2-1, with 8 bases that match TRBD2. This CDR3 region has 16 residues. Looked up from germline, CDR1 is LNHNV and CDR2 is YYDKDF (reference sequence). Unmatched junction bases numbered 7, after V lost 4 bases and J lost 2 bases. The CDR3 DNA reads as TGTGCCACCAGCATTCGGAAGGGACTAGCCTACAATGAGCAGTTCTTC. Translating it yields CATSIRKGLAYNEQFF.

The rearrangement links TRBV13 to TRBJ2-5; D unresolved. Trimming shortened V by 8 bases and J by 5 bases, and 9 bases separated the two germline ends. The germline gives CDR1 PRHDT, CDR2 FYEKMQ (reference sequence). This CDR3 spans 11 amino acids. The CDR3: CASSLSETQYF. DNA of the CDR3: TGTGCCAGCTCCCTTTCGGAGACCCAGTACTTC.

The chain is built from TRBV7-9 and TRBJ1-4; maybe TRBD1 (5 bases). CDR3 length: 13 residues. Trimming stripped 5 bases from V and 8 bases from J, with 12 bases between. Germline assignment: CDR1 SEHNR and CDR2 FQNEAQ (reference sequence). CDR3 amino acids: CASSPQGREKLFF. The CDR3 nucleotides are TGTGCCAGCAGCCCCCAGGGAAGAGAAAAACTGTTTTTT. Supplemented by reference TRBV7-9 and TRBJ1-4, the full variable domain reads DTGVSQNPRHKITKRGQNVTFRCDPISEHNRLYWYRQTLGQGPEFLTYFQNEAQLEKSRLLSDRFSAERPKGSFSTLEIQRTEQGDSAMYLCASSPQGREKLFFGSGTQLSVL.

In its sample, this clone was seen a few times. CDR3 in DNA: TGCGCCAGCAGCCAAGACACCGGGACAGCAACTAATGAAAAACTGTTTTTT. Protein sequence: CASSQDTGTATNEKLFF. V usage is TRBV4-1 and J usage is TRBJ1-4, with TRBD1 matching over 7 bases. With 0 bases clipped from V and 0 bases from J, the junction kept 4 bases outside the gene matches. This CDR3 spans 17 amino acids. Germline V lookup: CDR1 MGHRA, CDR2 YSYEKL.

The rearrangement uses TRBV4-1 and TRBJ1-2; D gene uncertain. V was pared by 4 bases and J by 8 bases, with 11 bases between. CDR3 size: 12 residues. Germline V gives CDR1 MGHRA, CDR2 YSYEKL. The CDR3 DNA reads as TGCGCCAGCAGCCCCTGGGGAGTCGGCTACACCTTC. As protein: CASSPWGVGYTF.

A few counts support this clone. CDR3 coding DNA: TGCGCCAGCAGCTTGGCCGGTACTAGCACAGATACGCAGTATTTT. Residues: CASSLAGTSTDTQYF. V is TRBV5-1 and J is TRBJ2-3; D uncertain. Germline values: CDR1 SGHRS, CDR2 YFSETQ. V was cut by 0 bases and J by 0 bases, with 8 bases left in between. The CDR3 contains 15 residues.

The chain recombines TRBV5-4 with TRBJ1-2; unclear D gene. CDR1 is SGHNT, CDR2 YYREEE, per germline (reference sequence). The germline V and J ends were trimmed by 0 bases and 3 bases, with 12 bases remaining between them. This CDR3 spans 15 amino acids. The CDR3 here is CASSLGQASYYGYTF. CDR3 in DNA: TGTGCCAGCAGCTTGGGGCAGGCGTCTTACTATGGCTACACCTTC.

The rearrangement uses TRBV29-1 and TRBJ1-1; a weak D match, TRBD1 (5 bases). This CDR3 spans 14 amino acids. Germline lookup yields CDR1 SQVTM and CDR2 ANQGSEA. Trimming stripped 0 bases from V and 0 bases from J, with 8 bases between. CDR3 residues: CSVEEQGLNTEAFF. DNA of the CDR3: TGCAGCGTTGAAGAGCAGGGTTTGAACACTGAAGCTTTCTTT.

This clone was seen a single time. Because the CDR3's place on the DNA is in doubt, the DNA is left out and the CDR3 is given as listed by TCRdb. This CDR3 reads CASSFGPGTYEQYF. The genes are TRBV7-9 and TRBJ2-7; the listed D gene, TRBD2, was not tested against the DNA. 14 amino acids form the CDR3, both terminal residues included. CDR1 is SEHNR and CDR2 is FQNEAQ in the germline V gene (reference sequence).

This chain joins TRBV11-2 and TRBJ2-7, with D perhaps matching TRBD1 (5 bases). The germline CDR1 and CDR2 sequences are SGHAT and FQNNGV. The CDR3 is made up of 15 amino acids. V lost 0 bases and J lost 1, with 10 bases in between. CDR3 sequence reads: CASSLEGPRSYEQYF. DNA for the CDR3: TGTGCCAGCAGCTTAGAGGGGCCCAGGTCCTACGAGCAGTACTTC.